This T cell receptor (beta chain) comes out of a study of OX40 agonist ivuxolimab in advanced cancers. The wider study: Earlier anti-PD-1, anti-PD-L1 or anti-CTLA-4 therapy was permitted; over 35% had received some.

The cohort excluded patients with autoimmune disease history or systemic immunosuppression. The data were produced by immunoSEQ multiplex PCR, yet TCRdb's version contains in-frame clones alone and is incomplete. Among fewer than 55,000 clones, about nine tenths were seen once, and the ten largest hold 14% to 15%. Trimming took 4 bases from V and 4 from J, leaving 2 bases between them. This CDR3 has 10 amino acids. From germline, CDR1 is MNHNS and CDR2 SASEGT. This clonotype was obtained from an adult with an advanced solid tumor such as melanoma, head and neck, liver or kidney cancer. The starting material was CD4+ or CD8+ T cells sorted from blood, obtained in a trial of the OX40 agonist ivuxolimab. The genes are TRBV6-1 and TRBJ2-7; D is unclear. The CDR3 loop is CASSGYEQYF. DNA for the CDR3: TGTGCCAGCAGTGGGTACGAGCAGTACTTC.